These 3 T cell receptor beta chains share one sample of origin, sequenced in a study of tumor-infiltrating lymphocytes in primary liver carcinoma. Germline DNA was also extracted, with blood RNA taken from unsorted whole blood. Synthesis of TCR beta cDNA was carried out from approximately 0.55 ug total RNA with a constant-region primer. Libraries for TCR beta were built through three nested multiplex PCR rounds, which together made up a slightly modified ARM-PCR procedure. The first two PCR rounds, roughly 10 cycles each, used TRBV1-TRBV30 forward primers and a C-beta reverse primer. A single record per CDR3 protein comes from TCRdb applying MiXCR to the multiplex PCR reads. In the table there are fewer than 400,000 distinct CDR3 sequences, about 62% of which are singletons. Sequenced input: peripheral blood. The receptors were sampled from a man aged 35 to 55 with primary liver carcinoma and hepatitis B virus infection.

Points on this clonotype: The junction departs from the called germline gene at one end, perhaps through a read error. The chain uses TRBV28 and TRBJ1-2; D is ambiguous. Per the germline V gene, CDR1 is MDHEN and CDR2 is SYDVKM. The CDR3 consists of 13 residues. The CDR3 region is CVSSGERRYGYTF. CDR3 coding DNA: TGTGTCAGCAGTGGGGAGCGCCGCTATGGCTACACCTTC.

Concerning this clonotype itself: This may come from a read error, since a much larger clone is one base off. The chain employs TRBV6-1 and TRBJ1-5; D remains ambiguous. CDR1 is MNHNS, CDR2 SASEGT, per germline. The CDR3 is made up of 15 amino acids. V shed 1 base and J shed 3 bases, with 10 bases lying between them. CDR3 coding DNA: TGTGCCAGCAGTGAAGTGGGGTTGGACAATCAGCCCCAGCATTTT. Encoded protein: CASSEVGLDNQPQHF.

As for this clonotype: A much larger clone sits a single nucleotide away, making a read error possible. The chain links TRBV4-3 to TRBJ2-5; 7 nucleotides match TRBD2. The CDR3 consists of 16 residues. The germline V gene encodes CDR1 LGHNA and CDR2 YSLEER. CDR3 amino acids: CVSSQDLSGGQETQYF. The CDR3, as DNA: TGCGTCAGCAGCCAAGATTTATCCGGGGGGCAAGAGACCCAGTACTTC.